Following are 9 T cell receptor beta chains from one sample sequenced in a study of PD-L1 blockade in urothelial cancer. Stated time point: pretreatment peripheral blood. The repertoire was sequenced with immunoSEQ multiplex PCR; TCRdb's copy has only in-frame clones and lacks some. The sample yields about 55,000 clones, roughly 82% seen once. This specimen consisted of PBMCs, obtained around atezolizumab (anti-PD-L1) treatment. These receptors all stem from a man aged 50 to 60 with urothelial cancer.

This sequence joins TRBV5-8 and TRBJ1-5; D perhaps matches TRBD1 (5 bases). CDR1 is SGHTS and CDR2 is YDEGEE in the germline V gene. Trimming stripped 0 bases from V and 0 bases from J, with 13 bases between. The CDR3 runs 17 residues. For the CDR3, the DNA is TGTGCCAGCAGCTTGGGGGGCCGGCAGTATAGCAATCAGCCCCAGCATTTT. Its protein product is CASSLGGRQYSNQPQHF. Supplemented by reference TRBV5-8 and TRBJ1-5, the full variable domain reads EAGVTQSPTHLIKTRGQQATLRCSPISGHTSVYWYQQALGLGLQFLLWYDEGEERNRGNFPPRFSGRQFPNYSSELNVNALELEDSALYLCASSLGGRQYSNQPQHFGDGTRLSIL.

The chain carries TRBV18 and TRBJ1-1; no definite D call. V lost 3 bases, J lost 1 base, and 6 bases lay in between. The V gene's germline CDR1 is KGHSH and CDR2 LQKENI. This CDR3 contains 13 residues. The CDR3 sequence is CASSPSSNTEAFF. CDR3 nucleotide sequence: TGTGCCAGCTCACCCTCTTCGAACACTGAAGCTTTCTTT.

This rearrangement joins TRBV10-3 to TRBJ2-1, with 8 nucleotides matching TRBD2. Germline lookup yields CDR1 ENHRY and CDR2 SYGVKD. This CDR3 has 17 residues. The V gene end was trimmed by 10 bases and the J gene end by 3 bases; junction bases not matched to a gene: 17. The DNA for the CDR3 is TGTGCCACCCTTGGTATGCGGGAGGAAGTCTTCTACAATGAGCAGTTCTTC. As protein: CATLGMREEVFYNEQFF.

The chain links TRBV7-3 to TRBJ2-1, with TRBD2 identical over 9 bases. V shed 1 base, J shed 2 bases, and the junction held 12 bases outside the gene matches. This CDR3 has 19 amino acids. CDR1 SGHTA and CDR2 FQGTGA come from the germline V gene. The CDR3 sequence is CASSLNAPAGTSPYNEQFF. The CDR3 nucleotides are TGTGCCAGCAGCTTAAACGCGCCTGCCGGGACTAGCCCCTACAATGAGCAGTTCTTC.

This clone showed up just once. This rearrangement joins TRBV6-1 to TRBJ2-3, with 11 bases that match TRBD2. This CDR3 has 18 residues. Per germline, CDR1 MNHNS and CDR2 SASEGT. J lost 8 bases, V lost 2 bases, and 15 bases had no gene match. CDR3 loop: CASSERTSGGTIRGTQYF. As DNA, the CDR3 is TGTGCCAGCAGTGAACGCACTAGCGGGGGTACTATTCGGGGTACGCAGTATTTT.

The CDR3: CATSRDDGGDVDTQYF. The CDR3 DNA reads as TGTGCCACCAGCAGAGATGATGGCGGGGACGTAGATACGCAGTATTTT. The chain carries TRBV15 and TRBJ2-3; weak D call: TRBD2 (6 bases). Germline CDR1 is LNHNV and CDR2 is YYDKDF (reference sequence). This CDR3 has 16 amino acids. V was clipped by 0 bases and J by 5 bases, with 15 bases between them.

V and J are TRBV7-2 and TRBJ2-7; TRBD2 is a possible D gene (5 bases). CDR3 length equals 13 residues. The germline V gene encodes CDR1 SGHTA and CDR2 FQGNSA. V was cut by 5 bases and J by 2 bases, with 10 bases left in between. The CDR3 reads CASSQRVTYEQYF. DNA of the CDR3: TGTGCCAGCAGCCAGAGGGTGACCTACGAGCAGTACTTC.

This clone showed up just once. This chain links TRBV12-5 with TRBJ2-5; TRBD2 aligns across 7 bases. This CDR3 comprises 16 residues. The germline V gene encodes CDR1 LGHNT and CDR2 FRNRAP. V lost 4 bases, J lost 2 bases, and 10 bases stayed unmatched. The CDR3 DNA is TGTGCTAGTGGTTCCCGGAGGGAGGGGCCACAAGAGACCCAGTACTTC. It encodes CASGSRREGPQETQYF.

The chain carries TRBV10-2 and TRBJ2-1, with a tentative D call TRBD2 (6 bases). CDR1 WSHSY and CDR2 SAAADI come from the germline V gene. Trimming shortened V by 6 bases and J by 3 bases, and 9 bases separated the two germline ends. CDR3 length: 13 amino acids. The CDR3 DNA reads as TGCGCCAGCAGCGGGAGTGGCTACAATGAGCAGTTCTTC. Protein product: CASSGSGYNEQFF.